The 5 T cell receptor beta chains reported below all come from one sample, sequenced in a study of cytomegalovirus exposure and HLA in healthy donors. Amplification used 60 Vbeta primers and 13 Jbeta primers. The repertoire was sequenced with immunoSEQ multiplex PCR; TCRdb's copy has only in-frame clones and lacks some. Reported are roughly 190,000 clones; the ten largest clones contain about 6.8%. The sample was PBMCs. Receptors were obtained from a man in his thirties or forties in good health and CMV-seronegative.

The V gene is TRBV9, the J gene TRBJ2-3, with D maybe TRBD1 (6 bases). The germline V gene has CDR1 SGDLS and CDR2 YYNGEE. The CDR3 runs 14 residues. The V end lost 0 bases, the J end lost 4 bases, and 9 bases lay between the germline ends. The CDR3 spells CASSVGGGADTQYF. In DNA form, the CDR3 reads TGTGCCAGCAGCGTAGGTGGGGGCGCAGATACGCAGTATTTT.

The chain carries TRBV4-1 and TRBJ2-5, with 13 bases matching TRBD2. Germline V gives CDR1 MGHRA, CDR2 YSYEKL. Losses at the gene ends were 0 bases for V and 5 bases for J; bases not matched to a gene: 12. This CDR3 contains 19 residues. The CDR3 is CASSQERAWTSGSYETQYF. CDR3 bases: TGCGCCAGCAGCCAAGAGAGGGCGTGGACTAGCGGGAGTTATGAGACCCAGTACTTC.

V and J are TRBV19 and TRBJ2-7, with 9 bases identical to TRBD2. The CDR3 has 14 amino acids. The germline gives CDR1 LNHDA, CDR2 SQIVND (reference sequence). The junction had 2 bases not matched to a gene; V was cut back by 2 bases and J by 3 bases. CDR3: CASSIRAGGYEQYF. DNA of the CDR3: TGTGCCAGTAGTATAAGAGCGGGAGGCTACGAGCAGTACTTC.

In the case of this clone: Additional DNA sequences in this sample encode the identical CDR3. V usage is TRBV9 and J usage is TRBJ1-4, with 8 bases identical to TRBD1. Germline V gene data show CDR1 as SGDLS and CDR2 as YYNGEE. The CDR3 has 15 residues. V dropped 0 bases and J dropped 5; count of bases not matched to a gene: 3. This CDR3 is CASSVGGQGNEKLFF. CDR3 nucleotide sequence: TGTGCCAGCAGCGTAGGCGGACAGGGAAATGAAAAACTGTTTTTT.

The chain is built from TRBV28 and TRBJ1-1, with TRBD1 matching over 10 bases. From germline, CDR1 is MDHEN and CDR2 SYDVKM. This CDR3 is built from 15 residues. J gave up 10 bases and V 7 bases, and 15 bases lay outside the gene matches. CDR3 region: CASTLGGQGLFRAFF. The CDR3 region has the DNA TGTGCCAGCACCCTGGGGGGACAGGGGCTTTTTCGAGCTTTCTTT.